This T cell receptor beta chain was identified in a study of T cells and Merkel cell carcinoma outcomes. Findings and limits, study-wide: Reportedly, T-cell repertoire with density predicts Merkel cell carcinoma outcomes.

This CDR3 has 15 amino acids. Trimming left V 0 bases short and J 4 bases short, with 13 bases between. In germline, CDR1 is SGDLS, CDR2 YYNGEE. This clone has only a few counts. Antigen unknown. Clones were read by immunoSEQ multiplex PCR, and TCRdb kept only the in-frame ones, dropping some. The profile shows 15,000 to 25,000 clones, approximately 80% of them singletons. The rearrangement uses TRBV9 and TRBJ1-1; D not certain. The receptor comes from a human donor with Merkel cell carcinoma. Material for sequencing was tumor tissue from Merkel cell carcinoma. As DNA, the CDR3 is TGTGCCAGCAGCGTAGTCGACGTAGGGTCCACTGAAGCTTTCTTT. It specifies CASSVVDVGSTEAFF.